This TCR beta chain originates from a study of blood T cell repertoires in COVID-19. Study-level background: Sample material is recorded as cDNA or gDNA derived from T cells, B-cell-depleted T cells, or PBMCs.

About this clone itself: The same CDR3 arises from other DNA sequences in this sample as well.

Profiled with immunoSEQ multiplex PCR; TCRdb holds only in-frame clones, not every one. The sample has around 300,000 clones; roughly 87% are singletons. Germline CDR1 is SGHTA and CDR2 is FQGTGA. The CDR3 loop spans 13 amino acids. Trimming stripped 4 bases from V and 7 bases from J, with 11 bases between. This chain joins TRBV7-3 and TRBJ1-3; D possibly corresponds to TRBD1 (6 bases). Input material: PBMCs or T cells enriched from blood (not recorded which). The receptor comes from a middle-aged woman who had recovered from COVID-19. CDR3 nucleotides: TGTGCCAGCAGCTCGGGACAAGGGAACACCATATATTTT. Translated: CASSSGQGNTIYF.